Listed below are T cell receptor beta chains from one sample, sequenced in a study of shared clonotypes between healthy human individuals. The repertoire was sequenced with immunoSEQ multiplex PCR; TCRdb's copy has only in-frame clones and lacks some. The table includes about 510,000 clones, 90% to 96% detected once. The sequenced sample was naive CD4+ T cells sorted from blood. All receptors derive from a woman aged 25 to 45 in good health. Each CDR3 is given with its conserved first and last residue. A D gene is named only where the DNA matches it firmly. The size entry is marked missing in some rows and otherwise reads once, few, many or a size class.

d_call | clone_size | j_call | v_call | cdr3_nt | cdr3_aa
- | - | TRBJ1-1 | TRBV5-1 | TGCGCCAGCAGCTTGGTAGGGGGTACGAAGACTGAAGCTTTCTTT | CASSLVGGTKTEAFF
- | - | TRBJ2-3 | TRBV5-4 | TGTGCCAGCGGACCCGGGGCAACAGATACGCAGTATTTT | CASGPGATDTQYF
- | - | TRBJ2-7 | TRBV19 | TGTGCCAGTAGGAATGGGGGAGAATACGAGCAGTACTTC | CASRNGGEYEQYF
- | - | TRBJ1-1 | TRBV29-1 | TGCAGCGACCTGGACGGGAACACTGAAGCTTTCTTT | CSDLDGNTEAFF
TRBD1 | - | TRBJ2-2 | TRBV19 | TGTGCCAGTAGTTCTAGGACAGGGGCGAACACCGGGGAGCTGTTTTTT | CASSSRTGANTGELFF
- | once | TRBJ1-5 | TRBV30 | TGTGCCTGGACAACAACGGGACGCACATATAGCAATCAGCCCCAGCATTTT | CAWTTTGRTYSNQPQHF
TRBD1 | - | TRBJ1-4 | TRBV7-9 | TGTGCCAGCAGCTTAGGGGACAGACACGCGCGGTACGATGAAAAACTGTTTTTT | CASSLGDRHARYDEKLFF
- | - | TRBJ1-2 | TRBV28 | TGTGCCAGCAGTTTAGGGCAGTACTATGGCTACACCTTC | CASSLGQYYGYTF
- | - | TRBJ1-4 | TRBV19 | TGTGCCAGCCAGGGAACTCCCTTTGAAAAACTGTTTTTT | CASQGTPFEKLFF
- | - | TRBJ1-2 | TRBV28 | TGTGCCAGCAGTTTAGATGGGCAGACTAACTATGGCTACACCTTC | CASSLDGQTNYGYTF
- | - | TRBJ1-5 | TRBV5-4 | TGTGCCAGCAGCTTGGGGACTGGTCAGCCCCAGCATTTT | CASSLGTGQPQHF
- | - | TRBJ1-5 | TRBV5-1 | TGCGCCAGCGACCGCTTATGGAGTAGCAATCAGCCCCAGCATTTT | CASDRLWSSNQPQHF
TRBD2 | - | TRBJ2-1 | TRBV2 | TGTGCCAGCAGGGATGCTAGCGGGAATTACAATGAGCAGTTCTTC | CASRDASGNYNEQFF
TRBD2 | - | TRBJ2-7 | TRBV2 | TGTGCCAGCAGTGAAGGTGCGGGAGAGGTGTACGAGCAGTACTTC | CASSEGAGEVYEQYF
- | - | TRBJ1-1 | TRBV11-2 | TGTGCCAGCAGCCCCCGGGGCGGGGACAACACTGAAGCTTTCTTT | CASSPRGGDNTEAFF
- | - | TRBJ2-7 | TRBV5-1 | TGCGCCAGCAGCCCCCACTCCGGAACCCGCTACGAGCAGTACTTC | CASSPHSGTRYEQYF
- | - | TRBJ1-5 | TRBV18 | TGTGCCAGCTCCCCCGCTGGGGCAGGGGACAATCAGCCCCAGCATTTT | CASSPAGAGDNQPQHF
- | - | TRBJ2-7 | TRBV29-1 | TGCAGCGTTGAATCCGACCTCAGACCCTACGAGCAGTACTTC | CSVESDLRPYEQYF
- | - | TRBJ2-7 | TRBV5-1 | TGCGCCAGCAGCTTGAACTCCCGGGTCGAGCAGTACTTC | CASSLNSRVEQYF
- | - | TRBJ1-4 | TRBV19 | TGTGCCAGCGGACATCTTAATGAAAAACTGTTTTTT | CASGHLNEKLFF
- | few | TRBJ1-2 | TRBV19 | TGTGCCAGTAGTGAGATTCATGTCTATGGCTACACCTTC | CASSEIHVYGYTF
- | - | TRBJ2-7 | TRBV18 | TGTGCCAGCTCCGGCAGAGGATCCTACGAGCAGTACTTC | CASSGRGSYEQYF
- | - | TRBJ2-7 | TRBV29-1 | TGCAGCGTTGGTTGGGGTTACGAGCAGTACTTC | CSVGWGYEQYF
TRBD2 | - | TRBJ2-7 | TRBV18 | TGTGCCAGCTCCCGGGGGGGGAGCGGGAGCGGCGAGCAGTACTTC | CASSRGGSGSGEQYF